These 6 T cell receptor beta chains came from one sample sequenced in a study of blood T cell repertoires in COVID-19. Here immunoSEQ multiplex PCR was the method, and the copy in TCRdb shows in-frame clones only, minus some. The sample carries 55,000 to 65,000 clones, 91% recorded once. The source material was peripheral blood. These receptor sequences come from a human donor in a cohort sampled during active COVID-19.

The sample holds one count of this clone. The rearrangement joins TRBV10-1 to TRBJ2-3; 9 bases map to TRBD1. The germline V gene has CDR1 WNHNN and CDR2 SYGVQD (reference sequence). Unmatched junction bases numbered 4, after V lost 6 bases and J lost 3 bases. This CDR3 has 14 amino acids. The CDR3 sequence is CASRDGQGTDTQYF. DNA of the CDR3: TGCGCCAGCAGGGACGGACAGGGGACAGATACGCAGTATTTT.

This chain's CDR3 is CASKGGGLFEAFF. CDR3 nucleotides: TGTGCCAGCAAAGGCGGGGGTTTGTTTGAAGCTTTCTTT. The chain recombines TRBV6-5 with TRBJ1-1; D might be TRBD1 (5 bases). The CDR3 sequence is 13 residues long. Deletions cut 7 bases from V and 7 bases from J, with 16 bases between. In germline, CDR1 is MNHEY, CDR2 SVGAGI.

The chain joins TRBV6-4 to TRBJ2-1, with TRBD2 matching over 8 bases. This CDR3 is 15 amino acids long. J gave up 10 bases and V 5 bases, and 13 bases lay outside the gene matches. CDR1 and CDR2 (germline): MRHNA, SNTAGT. The CDR3: CASSYSGGNRGEQFF. In DNA form, the CDR3 reads TGTGCCAGCAGTTACAGCGGGGGAAATCGGGGAGAGCAGTTCTTC.

This chain links TRBV21-1 with TRBJ2-1; no check of the table's D call, TRBD1, against the DNA was made. TRBV21-1 counts as a pseudogene. The CDR3 contains 19 residues. The CDR3 sequence: CASSKAGPGGLEPYNEQFF. DNA of the CDR3: TGTGCCAGCAGCAAAGCTGGCCCAGGGGGCCTAGAGCCTTACAATGAGCAGTTCTTC.

The chain has TRBV25-1 and TRBJ2-7, with 8 bases lining up with TRBD2. The CDR3 is made up of 14 amino acids. In germline, CDR1 is MGHDK, CDR2 SYGVNS. With 5 bases clipped from V and 4 bases from J, the junction kept 7 bases outside the gene matches. The chain's CDR3 is CASSFAGGRYEQYF. CDR3 DNA sequence: TGTGCCAGCAGTTTTGCGGGAGGTCGGTACGAGCAGTACTTC.

The chain links TRBV28 to TRBJ1-2; 9 bases are a match to TRBD1. V lost 5 bases and J lost 6; bases outside the gene matches: 7. The CDR3 covers 14 residues. Germline V lookup: CDR1 MDHEN, CDR2 SYDVKM. The CDR3 DNA is TGTGCCAGCAGTCCGGGACAGGGATCTGATGGCTACACCTTC. The encoded protein is CASSPGQGSDGYTF.